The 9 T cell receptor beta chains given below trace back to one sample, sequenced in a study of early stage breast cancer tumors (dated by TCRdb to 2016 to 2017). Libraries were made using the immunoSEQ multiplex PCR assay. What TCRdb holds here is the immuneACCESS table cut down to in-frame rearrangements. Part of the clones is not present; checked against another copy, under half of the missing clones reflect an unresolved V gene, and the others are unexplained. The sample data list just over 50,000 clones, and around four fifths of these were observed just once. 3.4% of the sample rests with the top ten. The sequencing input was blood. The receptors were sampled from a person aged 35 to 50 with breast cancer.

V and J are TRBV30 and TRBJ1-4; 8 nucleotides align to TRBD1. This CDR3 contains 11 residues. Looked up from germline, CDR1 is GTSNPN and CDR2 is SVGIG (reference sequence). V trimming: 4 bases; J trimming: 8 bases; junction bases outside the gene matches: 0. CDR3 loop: CAWNRGEKLFF. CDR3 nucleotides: TGTGCCTGGAACAGGGGGGAAAAACTGTTTTTT.

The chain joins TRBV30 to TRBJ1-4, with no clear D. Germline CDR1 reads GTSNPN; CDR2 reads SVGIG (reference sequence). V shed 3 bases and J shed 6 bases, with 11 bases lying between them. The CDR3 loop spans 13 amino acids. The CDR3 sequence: CAWSTGLDEKLFF. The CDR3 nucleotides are TGTGCCTGGAGCACCGGGTTGGATGAAAAACTGTTTTTT.

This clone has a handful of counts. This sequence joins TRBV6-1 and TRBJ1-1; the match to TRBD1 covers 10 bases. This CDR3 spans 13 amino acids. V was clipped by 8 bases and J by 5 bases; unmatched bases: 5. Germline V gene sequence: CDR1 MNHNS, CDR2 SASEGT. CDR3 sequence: CASGTGAGTEAFF. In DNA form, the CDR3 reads TGTGCCAGCGGGACAGGGGCCGGTACTGAAGCTTTCTTT.

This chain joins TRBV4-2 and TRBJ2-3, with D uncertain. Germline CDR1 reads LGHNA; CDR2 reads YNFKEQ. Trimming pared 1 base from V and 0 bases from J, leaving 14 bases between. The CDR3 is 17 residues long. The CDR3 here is CASSQAIGGTSTDTQYF. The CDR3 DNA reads TGTGCCAGCAGCCAAGCAATAGGCGGTACTAGCACAGATACGCAGTATTTT.

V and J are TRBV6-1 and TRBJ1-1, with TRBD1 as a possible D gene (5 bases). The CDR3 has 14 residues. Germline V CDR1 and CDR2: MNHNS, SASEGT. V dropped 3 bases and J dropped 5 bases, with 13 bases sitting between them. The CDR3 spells CASSDRGARTEAFF. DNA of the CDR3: TGTGCCAGCAGTGATAGAGGGGCGCGAACTGAAGCTTTCTTT.

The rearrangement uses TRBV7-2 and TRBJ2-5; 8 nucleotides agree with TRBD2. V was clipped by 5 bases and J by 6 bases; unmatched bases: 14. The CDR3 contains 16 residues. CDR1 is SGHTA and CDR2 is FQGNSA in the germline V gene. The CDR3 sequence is CASSPILSGSGKTQYF. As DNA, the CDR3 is TGTGCCAGCAGCCCGATCCTGAGCGGGAGTGGAAAGACCCAGTACTTC.

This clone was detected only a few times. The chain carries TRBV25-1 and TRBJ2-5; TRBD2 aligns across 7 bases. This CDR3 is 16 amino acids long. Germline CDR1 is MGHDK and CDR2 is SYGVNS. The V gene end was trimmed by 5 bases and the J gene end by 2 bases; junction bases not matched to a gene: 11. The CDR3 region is CASSRRRGVRQETQYF. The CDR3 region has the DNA TGTGCCAGCAGTCGAAGACGGGGGGTCAGGCAAGAGACCCAGTACTTC.

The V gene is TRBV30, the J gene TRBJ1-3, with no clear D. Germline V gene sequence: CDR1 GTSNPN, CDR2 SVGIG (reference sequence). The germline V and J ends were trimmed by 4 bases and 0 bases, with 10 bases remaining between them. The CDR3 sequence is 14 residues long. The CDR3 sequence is CAWNQLRSGNTIYF. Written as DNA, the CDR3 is TGTGCCTGGAATCAGTTACGCTCTGGAAACACCATATATTTT.

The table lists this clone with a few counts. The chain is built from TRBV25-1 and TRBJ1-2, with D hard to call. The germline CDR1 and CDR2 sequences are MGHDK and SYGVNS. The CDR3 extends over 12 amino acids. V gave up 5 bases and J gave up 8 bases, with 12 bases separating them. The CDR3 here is CASSSVSGGYTF. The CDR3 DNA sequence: TGTGCCAGCAGTTCGGTAAGTGGCGGCTACACCTTC.